This is a list of T cell receptor beta chains from one sample in a study of blood T cell repertoires in COVID-19. Assay: immunoSEQ multiplex PCR; the TCRdb copy retains only in-frame clones and omits some. The table shows approximately 400,000 clones, with roughly four fifths occurring only once. The material sequenced was peripheral blood. The source is a human donor with acute or convalescent COVID-19. The donor label of this sample is uncertain. Each CDR3 is given with its conserved first and last residue. The D gene is left open where the match is weak. Part of the rows lack a size; the others show once, few, many or a class for expanded clones.

V gene	J gene	clone size	CDR3 length	D gene	CDR3 protein	CDR3 DNA
TRBV13	TRBJ2-7	-	15	TRBD1	CASSLGRDRDYEQYF	TGTGCCAGCAGCTTGGGGCGGGACAGGGACTACGAGCAGTACTTC
TRBV7-2	TRBJ1-5	-	15	TRBD1	CASSLAGQVIQPQHF	TGTGCCAGCAGCTTAGCGGGACAGGTAATTCAGCCCCAGCATTTT
TRBV12-3/TRBV12-4	TRBJ1-2	-	13	-	CASSPGGRSGYTF	TGTGCCAGCAGTCCCGGGGGACGGTCGGGCTACACCTTC
TRBV30	TRBJ1-1	-	13	-	CAWGDGRSTEAFF	TGTGCCTGGGGGGACGGGAGGAGCACTGAAGCTTTCTTT
TRBV5-1	TRBJ2-5	-	14	TRBD2	CASSFGGGSETQYF	TGCGCCAGCAGCTTTGGCGGGGGGTCGGAGACCCAGTACTTC
TRBV15	TRBJ2-7	-	18	TRBD2	CATSRDRGGSPQRREQYF	TGTGCCACCAGCAGAGATCGGGGGGGGAGTCCCCAGCGACGAGAGCAGTACTTC
TRBV6-5	TRBJ1-1	-	15	-	CASSQGRQTNTEAFF	TGTGCCAGCAGCCAAGGTAGACAGACGAACACTGAAGCTTTCTTT
TRBV19	TRBJ2-2	-	16	TRBD2	CASSIGRGGGTGELFF	TGTGCCAGTAGTATTGGGAGGGGCGGAGGCACCGGGGAGCTGTTTTTT
TRBV30	TRBJ2-3	-	13	TRBD2	CAWGKRERDTQYF	TGTGCCTGGGGTAAGCGGGAGCGAGATACGCAGTATTTT
TRBV5-1	TRBJ1-4	-	16	-	CASSLDGQATNEKLFF	TGCGCCAGCAGCTTGGATGGTCAGGCAACTAATGAAAAACTGTTTTTT
TRBV2	TRBJ2-1	-	12	-	CASIKERGEQFF	TGTGCCAGCATTAAAGAGCGTGGGGAGCAGTTCTTC
TRBV27	TRBJ2-7	few	15	-	CASSYGRTLTYEQYF	TGTGCCAGCAGTTATGGGAGGACACTTACCTACGAGCAGTACTTC
TRBV29-1	TRBJ2-1	-	13	-	CSVTGPAGTEQFF	TGCAGCGTTACCGGGCCCGCCGGGACAGAGCAGTTCTTC
TRBV6-5	TRBJ1-5	-	14	-	CASTTPFTHQPQHF	TGTGCCAGCACAACACCCTTTACGCATCAGCCCCAGCATTTT
TRBV7-8	TRBJ2-1	-	17	TRBD2	CASSLRASRGAYNEQFF	TGTGCCAGCAGCTTACGGGCCAGCCGGGGGGCCTACAATGAGCAGTTCTTC
TRBV19	TRBJ2-1	once	12	-	CASSTYYNEQFF	TGTGCCAGTAGTACCTACTACAATGAGCAGTTCTTC
TRBV24-1	TRBJ2-5	few	13	-	CATSDYLEETQYF	TGTGCCACCAGTGATTACCTTGAGGAGACCCAGTACTTC
TRBV5-1	TRBJ2-1	-	14	-	CASSLEAEYNEQFF	TGCGCCAGCAGCTTGGAGGCGGAGTACAATGAGCAGTTCTTC
TRBV7-9	TRBJ1-1	-	13	TRBD1	CASRLQGAGGAFF	TGTGCCAGCAGACTACAGGGGGCTGGGGGAGCTTTCTTT
TRBV29-1	TRBJ2-5	-	16	-	CSVQTGRGQLQETQYF	TGCAGCGTTCAAACCGGCCGAGGACAGCTTCAAGAGACCCAGTACTTC
TRBV7-8	TRBJ2-5	-	16	TRBD2	CASSPWTSGAQETQYF	TGTGCCAGCAGCCCTTGGACTAGCGGGGCACAAGAGACCCAGTACTTC
TRBV14	TRBJ2-5	-	13	-	CASSYNRVETQYF	TGTGCCAGCAGCTATAACAGGGTAGAGACCCAGTACTTC
TRBV30	TRBJ1-2	-	13	-	CAWRAGTNYGYTF	TGTGCCTGGAGGGCCGGGACTAACTATGGCTACACCTTC
TRBV9	TRBJ2-2	-	16	TRBD2	CASSPQRGASTGELFF	TGTGCCAGCAGCCCTCAGCGGGGGGCTAGCACCGGGGAGCTGTTTTTT
TRBV6-6	TRBJ1-5	few	14	TRBD1	CASKRTGAIQPQHF	TGTGCCAGCAAGCGAACAGGGGCAATACAGCCCCAGCATTTT
TRBV3-1/TRBV3-2	TRBJ2-5	-	16	TRBD1	CASSQVDRTGEETQYF	TGTGCCAGCAGCCAAGTGGACCGGACAGGGGAAGAGACCCAGTACTTC
TRBV10-3	TRBJ2-3	-	13	-	CAIRGPSTDTQYF	TGTGCCATCAGGGGCCCCTCCACAGATACGCAGTATTTT
TRBV2	TRBJ2-7	-	14	-	CASSGGGRGNEQYF	TGTGCCAGCAGTGGGGGCGGGCGGGGAAACGAGCAGTACTTC
TRBV7-9	TRBJ2-3	-	18	TRBD2	CASSPPAGLAGVVDTQYF	TGTGCCAGCAGCCCCCCCGCGGGGCTAGCGGGAGTTGTAGATACGCAGTATTTT
TRBV11-2	TRBJ2-1	-	15	TRBD2	CASRPSLAGIYEQFF	TGTGCCAGCAGACCGTCGCTAGCGGGGATCTATGAGCAGTTCTTC
TRBV7-8	TRBJ1-5	-	15	TRBD1	CASSRGDSYNQPQHF	TGTGCCAGCAGTCGCGGGGACAGCTACAATCAGCCCCAGCATTTT